This TCR beta chain appears in the sequencing data of a study of T cell changes during pregnancy in multiple sclerosis (dated by TCRdb to between 2017 and 2020). Notes on the research overall: In women with multiple sclerosis, the researchers looked at how the T cell repertoire shifted as pregnancy progressed.

A word on this clone: The antigen it recognizes is unknown. Base qualities are not provided; no much larger clone lies one nucleotide away.

Library preparation employed the immunoSEQ multiplex PCR assay. The table was pulled from immuneACCESS by TCRdb, which kept in-frame rearrangements only. Such tables lose some clones; where checked, under half of the loss comes from unresolved V genes, and the rest has no known cause. The sample includes roughly 43,000 clones, with around 93% observed a single time. The ten largest clones capture about 0.6% of the sample. From a lookup of the germline V gene, CDR1 and CDR2 are SGHRS and YFSETQ. The CDR3, from cysteine to phenylalanine, totals 16 residues. Of the read, only the CDR3 DNA is kept; its 48 bases are in frame from base 1. Germline trimming amounts to 0 bases on V and 3 bases on J, with 8 as the count of junction bases outside the gene matches.

The sequencing used CD4+ T cells from peripheral blood mononuclear cells, collected in the third trimester of pregnancy. The receptor chain draws on TRBV5-1 and TRBJ2-5, and 7 bases in between align with TRBD1. The receptor's source is a female donor with multiple sclerosis, enrolled in a pregnancy study. DNA sequence: TGCGCCAGCAGCTTGGAAGGGCCACAGGGGAAAGAGACCCAGTACTTC. Its protein reads: CASSLEGPQGKETQYF.